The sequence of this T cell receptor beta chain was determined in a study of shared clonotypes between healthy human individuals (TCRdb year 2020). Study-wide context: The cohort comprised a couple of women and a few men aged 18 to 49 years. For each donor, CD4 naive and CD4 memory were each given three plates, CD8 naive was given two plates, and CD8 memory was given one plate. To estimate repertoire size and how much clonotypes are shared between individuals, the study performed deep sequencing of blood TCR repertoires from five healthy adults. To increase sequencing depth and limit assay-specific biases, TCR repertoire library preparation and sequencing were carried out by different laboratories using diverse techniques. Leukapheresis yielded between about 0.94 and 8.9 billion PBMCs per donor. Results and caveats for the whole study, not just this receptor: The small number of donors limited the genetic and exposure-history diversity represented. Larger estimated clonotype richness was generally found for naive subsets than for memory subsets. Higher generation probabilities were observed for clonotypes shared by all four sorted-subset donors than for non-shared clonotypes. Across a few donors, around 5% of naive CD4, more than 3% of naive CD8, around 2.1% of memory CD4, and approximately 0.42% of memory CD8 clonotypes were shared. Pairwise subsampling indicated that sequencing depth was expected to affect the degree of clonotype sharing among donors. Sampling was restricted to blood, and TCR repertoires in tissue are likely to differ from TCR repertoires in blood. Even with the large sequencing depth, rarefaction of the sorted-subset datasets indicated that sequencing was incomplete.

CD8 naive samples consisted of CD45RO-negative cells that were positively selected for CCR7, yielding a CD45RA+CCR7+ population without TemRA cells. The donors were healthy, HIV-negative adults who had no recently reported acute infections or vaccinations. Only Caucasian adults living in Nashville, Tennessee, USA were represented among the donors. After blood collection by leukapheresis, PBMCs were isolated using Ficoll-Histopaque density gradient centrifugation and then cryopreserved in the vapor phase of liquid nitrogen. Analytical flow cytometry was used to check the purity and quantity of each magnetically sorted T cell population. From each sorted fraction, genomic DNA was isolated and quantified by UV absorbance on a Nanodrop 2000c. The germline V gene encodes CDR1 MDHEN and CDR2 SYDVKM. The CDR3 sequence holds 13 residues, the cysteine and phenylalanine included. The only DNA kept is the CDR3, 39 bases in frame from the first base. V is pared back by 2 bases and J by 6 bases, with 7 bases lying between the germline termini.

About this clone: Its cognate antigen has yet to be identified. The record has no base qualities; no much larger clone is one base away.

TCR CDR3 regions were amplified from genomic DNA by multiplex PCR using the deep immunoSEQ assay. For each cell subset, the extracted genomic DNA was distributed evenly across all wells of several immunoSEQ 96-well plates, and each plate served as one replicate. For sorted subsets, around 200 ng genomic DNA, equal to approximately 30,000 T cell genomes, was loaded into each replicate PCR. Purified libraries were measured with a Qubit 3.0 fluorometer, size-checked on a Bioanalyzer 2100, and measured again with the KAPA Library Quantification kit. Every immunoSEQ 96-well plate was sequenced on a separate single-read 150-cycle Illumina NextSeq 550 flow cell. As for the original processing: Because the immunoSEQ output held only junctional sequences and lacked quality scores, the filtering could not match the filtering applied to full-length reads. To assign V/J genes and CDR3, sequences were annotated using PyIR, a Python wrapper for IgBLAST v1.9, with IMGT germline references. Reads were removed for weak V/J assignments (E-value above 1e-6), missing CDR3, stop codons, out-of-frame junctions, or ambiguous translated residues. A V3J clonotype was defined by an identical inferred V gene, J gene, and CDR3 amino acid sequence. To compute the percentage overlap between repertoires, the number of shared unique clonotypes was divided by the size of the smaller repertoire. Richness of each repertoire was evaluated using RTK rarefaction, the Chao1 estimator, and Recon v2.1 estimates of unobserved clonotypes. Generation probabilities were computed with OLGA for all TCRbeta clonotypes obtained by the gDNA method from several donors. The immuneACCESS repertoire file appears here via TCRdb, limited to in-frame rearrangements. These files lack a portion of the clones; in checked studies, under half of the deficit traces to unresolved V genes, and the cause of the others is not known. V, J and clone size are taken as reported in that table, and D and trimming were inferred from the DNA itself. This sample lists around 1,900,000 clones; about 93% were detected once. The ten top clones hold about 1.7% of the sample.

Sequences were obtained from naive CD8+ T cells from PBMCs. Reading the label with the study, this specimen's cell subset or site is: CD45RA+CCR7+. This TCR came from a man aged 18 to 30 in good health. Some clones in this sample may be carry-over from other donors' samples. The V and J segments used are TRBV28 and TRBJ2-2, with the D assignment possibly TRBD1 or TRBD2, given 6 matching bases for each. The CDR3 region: CASSLGGPGELFF. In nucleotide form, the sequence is TGTGCCAGCAGTTTAGGGGGGCCCGGGGAGCTGTTTTTT.